This record covers a single T cell receptor (beta chain). These data originate in a study of shared clonotypes between healthy human individuals. About the study: The donors, two women and a few men, were aged 18 to 49.

Data came from immunoSEQ multiplex PCR; TCRdb stores just in-frame clones and leaves some out. Of about 680,000 clones listed, around three quarters are singletons. The specimen was memory CD4+ T cells sorted from blood. The subset denotes: CD45RA-negative fraction. This receptor was taken from a woman aged 25 to 39 in good health.

The CDR3 region is CASSAIGGSGANVLTF. CDR3 nucleotides: TGTGCCAGTAGCGCGATTGGAGGCTCTGGGGCCAACGTCCTGACTTTC. The chain combines TRBV19 with TRBJ2-6; tentatively, D is TRBD2 (5 bases). The germline V gene has CDR1 LNHDA and CDR2 SQIVND (reference sequence). CDR3 length: 16 amino acids. Trimming pared 6 bases from V and 0 bases from J, leaving 12 bases between.